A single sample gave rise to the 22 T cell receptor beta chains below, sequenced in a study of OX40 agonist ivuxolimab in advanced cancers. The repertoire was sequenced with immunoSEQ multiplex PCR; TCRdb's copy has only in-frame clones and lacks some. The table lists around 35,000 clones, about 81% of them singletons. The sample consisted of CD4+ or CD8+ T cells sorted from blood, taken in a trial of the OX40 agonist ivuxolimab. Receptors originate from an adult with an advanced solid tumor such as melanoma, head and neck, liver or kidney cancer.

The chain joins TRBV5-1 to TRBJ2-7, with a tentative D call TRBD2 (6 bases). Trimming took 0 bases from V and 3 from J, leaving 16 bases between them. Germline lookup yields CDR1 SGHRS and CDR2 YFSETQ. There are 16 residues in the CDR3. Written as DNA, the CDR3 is TGCGCCAGCAGCTTGGCCCCCGAGGGAGGCAGCTACGAGCAGTACTTC. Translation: CASSLAPEGGSYEQYF.

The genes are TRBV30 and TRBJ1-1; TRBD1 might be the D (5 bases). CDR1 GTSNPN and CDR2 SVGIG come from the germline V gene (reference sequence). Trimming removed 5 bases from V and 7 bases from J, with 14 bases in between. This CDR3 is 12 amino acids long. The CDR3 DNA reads TGTGCCTGGGGGGACTCTGGACTTGAAGCTTTCTTT. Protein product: CAWGDSGLEAFF.

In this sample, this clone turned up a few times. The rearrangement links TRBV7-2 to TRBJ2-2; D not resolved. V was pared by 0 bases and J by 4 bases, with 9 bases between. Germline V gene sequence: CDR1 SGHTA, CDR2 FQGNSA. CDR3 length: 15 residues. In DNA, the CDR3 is TGTGCCAGCAGCTTAGCGCCCAGGCTCACCGGGGAGCTGTTTTTT. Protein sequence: CASSLAPRLTGELFF.

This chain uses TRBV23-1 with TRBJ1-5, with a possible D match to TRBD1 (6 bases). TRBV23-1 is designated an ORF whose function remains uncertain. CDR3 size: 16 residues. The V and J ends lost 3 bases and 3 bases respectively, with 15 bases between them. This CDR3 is CASSQQGSAANQPQHF. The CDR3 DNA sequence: TGCGCCAGCAGTCAGCAGGGGTCCGCGGCCAATCAGCCCCAGCATTTT.

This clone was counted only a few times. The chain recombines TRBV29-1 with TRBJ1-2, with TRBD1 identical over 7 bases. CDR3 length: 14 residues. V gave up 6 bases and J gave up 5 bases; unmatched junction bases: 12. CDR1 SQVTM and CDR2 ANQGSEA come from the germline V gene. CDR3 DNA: TGCAGCGTCGGCCGGGACAGCCCTGTTTATGGCTACACCTTC. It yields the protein CSVGRDSPVYGYTF.

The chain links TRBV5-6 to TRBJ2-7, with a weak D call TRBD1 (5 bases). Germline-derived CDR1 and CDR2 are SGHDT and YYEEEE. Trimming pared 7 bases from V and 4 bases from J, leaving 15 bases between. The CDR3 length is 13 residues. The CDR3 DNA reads TGTGCCAGCCACAGGAGTTGGAAATACGAGCAGTACTTC. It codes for CASHRSWKYEQYF.

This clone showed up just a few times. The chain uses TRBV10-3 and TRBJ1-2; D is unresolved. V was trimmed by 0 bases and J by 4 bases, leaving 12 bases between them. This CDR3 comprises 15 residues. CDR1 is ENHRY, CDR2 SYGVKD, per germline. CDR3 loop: CAISESAVPSYGYTF. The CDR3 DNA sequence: TGTGCCATCAGTGAGTCGGCGGTACCGAGCTATGGCTACACCTTC.

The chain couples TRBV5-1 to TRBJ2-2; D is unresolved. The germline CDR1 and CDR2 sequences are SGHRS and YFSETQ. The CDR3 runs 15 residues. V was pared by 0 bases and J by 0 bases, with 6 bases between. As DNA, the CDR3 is TGCGCCAGCAGCTTGGCGGGTCCGAACACCGGGGAGCTGTTTTTT. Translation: CASSLAGPNTGELFF.

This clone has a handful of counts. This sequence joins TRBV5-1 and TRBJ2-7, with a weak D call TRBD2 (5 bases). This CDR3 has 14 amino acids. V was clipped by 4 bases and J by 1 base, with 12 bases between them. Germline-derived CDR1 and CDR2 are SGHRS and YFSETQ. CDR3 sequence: CASSPPTTSYEQYF. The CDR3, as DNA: TGCGCCAGCAGCCCCCCGACTACTTCCTACGAGCAGTACTTC.

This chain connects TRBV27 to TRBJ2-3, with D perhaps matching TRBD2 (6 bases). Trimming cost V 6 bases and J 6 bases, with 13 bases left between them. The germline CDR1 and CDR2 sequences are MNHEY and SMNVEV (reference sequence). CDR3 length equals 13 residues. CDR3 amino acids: CASSLGRGDTQYF. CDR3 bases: TGTGCCAGCAGCTTAGGACGGGGGGATACGCAGTATTTT.

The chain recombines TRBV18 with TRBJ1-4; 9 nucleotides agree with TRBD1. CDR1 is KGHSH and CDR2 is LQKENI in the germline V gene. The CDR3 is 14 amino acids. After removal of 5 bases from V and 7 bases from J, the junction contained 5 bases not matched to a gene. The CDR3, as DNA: TGTGCCAGCTCATCCGGGACAGGGCTTGAAAAACTGTTTTTT. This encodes CASSSGTGLEKLFF.

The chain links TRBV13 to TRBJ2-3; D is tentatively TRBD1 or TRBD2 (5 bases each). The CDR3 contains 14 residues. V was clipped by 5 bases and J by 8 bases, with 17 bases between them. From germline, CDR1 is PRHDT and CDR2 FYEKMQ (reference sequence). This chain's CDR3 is CASSLRTGQGTQYF. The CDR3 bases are TGTGCCAGCAGCCTAAGGACGGGGCAAGGTACGCAGTATTTT.

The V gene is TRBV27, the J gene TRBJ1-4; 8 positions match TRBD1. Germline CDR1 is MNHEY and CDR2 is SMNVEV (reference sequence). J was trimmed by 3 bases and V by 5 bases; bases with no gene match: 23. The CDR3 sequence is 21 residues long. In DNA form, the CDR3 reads TGTGCCAGCAGTCCACGCCTGGGGGGGGGACAGGTGCTTGCAGCTAATGAAAAACTGTTTTTT. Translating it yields CASSPRLGGGQVLAANEKLFF.

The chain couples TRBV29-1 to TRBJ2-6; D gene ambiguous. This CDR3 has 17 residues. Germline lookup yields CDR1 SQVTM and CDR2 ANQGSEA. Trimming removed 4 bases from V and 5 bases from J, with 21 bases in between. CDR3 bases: TGCAGCGTTGTAACCATAAGCATACAAAGTCGGGCCAACGTCCTGACTTTC. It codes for CSVVTISIQSRANVLTF. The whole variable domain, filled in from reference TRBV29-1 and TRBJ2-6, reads SAVISQKPSRDICQRGTSLTIQCQVDSQVTMMFWYRQQPGQSLTLIATANQGSEATYESGFVIDKFPISRPNLTFSTLTVSNMSPEDSSIYLCSVVTISIQSRANVLTFGAGSRLTVL.

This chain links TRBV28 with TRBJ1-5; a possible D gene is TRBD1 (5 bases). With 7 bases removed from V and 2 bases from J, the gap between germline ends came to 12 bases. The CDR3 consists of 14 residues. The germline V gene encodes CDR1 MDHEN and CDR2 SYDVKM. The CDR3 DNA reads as TGTGCCAGCACGAATGGGGGAGGCAATCAGCCCCAGCATTTT. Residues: CASTNGGGNQPQHF.

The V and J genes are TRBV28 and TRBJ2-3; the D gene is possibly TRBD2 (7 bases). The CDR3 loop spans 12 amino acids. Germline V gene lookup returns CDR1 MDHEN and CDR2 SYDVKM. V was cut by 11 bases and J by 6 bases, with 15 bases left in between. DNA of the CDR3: TGTGCCCTGGGGGGGCGATGGGATACGCAGTATTTT. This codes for CALGGRWDTQYF.

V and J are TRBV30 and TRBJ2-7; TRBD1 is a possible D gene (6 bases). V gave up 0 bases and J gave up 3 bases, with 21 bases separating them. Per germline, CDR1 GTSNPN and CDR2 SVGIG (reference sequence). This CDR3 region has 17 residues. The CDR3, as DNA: TGTGCCTGGAGTGTACCAGGTAGGACAGCTCTCCTCTACGAGCAGTACTTC. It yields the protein CAWSVPGRTALLYEQYF.

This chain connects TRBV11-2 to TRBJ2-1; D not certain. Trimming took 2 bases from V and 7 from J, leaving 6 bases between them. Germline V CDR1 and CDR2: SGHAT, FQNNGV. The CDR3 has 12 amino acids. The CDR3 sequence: CASSLHGNEQFF. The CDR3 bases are TGTGCCAGCAGCTTACACGGAAATGAGCAGTTCTTC.

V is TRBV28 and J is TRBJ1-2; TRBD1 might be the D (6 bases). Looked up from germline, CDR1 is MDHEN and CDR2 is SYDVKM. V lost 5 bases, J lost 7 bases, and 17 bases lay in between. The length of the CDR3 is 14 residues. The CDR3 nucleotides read TGTGCCAGCAGTCCTACAGGGCGTGGTGGTGGCTACACCTTC. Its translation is CASSPTGRGGGYTF.

CDR3: CASSGGQGSLKAFF. CDR3 coding DNA: TGTGCCAGCAGTGGTGGACAGGGGAGTTTGAAAGCTTTCTTT. The rearrangement joins TRBV27 to TRBJ1-1; TRBD1 matches at 9 bases. The CDR3 has 14 amino acids. Germline V CDR1 and CDR2: MNHEY, SMNVEV (reference sequence). Losses at the gene ends were 5 bases for V and 9 bases for J; bases not matched to a gene: 10.

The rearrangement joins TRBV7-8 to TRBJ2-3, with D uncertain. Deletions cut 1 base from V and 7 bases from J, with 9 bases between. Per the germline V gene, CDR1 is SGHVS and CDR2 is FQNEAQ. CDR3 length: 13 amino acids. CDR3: CASSLELSNTQYF. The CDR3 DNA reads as TGTGCCAGCAGCTTAGAGTTGAGTAATACGCAGTATTTT.

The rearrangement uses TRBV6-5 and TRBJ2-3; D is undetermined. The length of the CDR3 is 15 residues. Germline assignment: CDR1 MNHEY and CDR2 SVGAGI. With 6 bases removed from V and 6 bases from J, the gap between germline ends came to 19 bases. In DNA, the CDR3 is TGTGCCAGCAGGAGTTCTCCGGCCCCGGGTGATACGCAGTATTTT. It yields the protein CASRSSPAPGDTQYF.